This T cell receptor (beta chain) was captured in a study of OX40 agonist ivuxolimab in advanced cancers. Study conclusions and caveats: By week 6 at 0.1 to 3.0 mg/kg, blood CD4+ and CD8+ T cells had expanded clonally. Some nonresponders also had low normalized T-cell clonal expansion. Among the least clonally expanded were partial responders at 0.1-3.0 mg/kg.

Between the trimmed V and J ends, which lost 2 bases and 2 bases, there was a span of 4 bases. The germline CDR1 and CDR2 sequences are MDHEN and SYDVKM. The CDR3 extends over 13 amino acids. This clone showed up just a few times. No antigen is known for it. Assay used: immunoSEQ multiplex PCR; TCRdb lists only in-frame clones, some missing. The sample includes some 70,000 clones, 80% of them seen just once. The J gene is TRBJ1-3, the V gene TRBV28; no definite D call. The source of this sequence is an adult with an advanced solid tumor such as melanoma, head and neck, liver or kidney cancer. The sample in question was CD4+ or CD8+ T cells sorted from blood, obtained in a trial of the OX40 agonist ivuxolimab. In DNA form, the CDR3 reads TGTGCCAGCAGTTTAACTACTGGAAACACCATATATTTT. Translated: CASSLTTGNTIYF.